These T cell receptor beta chains were read from a single sample in a study of regulatory T cells in long-lasting Graves disease. TCRdb used MiXCR to reprocess the multiplex PCR reads, holding one entry per CDR3 protein. Of some 400,000 distinct CDR3 sequences listed, 15% are singletons. This sample was also put to use in a study of T cells in Graves' hyperthyroidism and ophthalmopathy.

The sample consisted of peripheral blood mononuclear cells (PBMCs), taken at new diagnosis, from a patient treated with antithyroid drugs. The source of these receptors is a woman younger than 45 with Graves disease. CDR3s include the opening cysteine and the closing phenylalanine or tryptophan. A D gene is named only where the DNA matches it firmly. Clone size is stated in some rows and not others, as once, few, many or a class when expanded.

d_gene,abundance,j_gene,v_gene,CDR3aa,CDR3nt
-,many,TRBJ1-2,TRBV6-5,CASSFSSGKIYGYTF,TGTGCCAGCAGTTTTTCCTCCGGGAAAATCTATGGCTACACCTTC
-,few,TRBJ2-7,TRBV27,CASSLSPDGPYEQYF,TGTGCCAGCAGTTTATCCCCCGACGGTCCTTACGAGCAGTACTTC
-,once,TRBJ2-7,TRBV5-1,CASSLAASGSDEQYF,TGCGCCAGCAGCTTGGCCGCTAGTGGCAGCGATGAGCAGTACTTC
TRBD1,-,TRBJ1-3,TRBV15,CATSRQGVGNTIYF,TGTGCCACCAGCCGACAGGGGGTGGGCAACACCATATATTTT
-,many,TRBJ2-5,TRBV5-6,CASSLEGSIQETQYF,TGTGCCAGCAGCTTGGAGGGCAGTATCCAAGAGACCCAGTACTTC
-,few,TRBJ2-7,TRBV4-1,CASSNDFTSSYEQYF,TGTGCCAGCAGCAACGACTTCACAAGCTCCTACGAGCAGTACTTC
-,few,TRBJ1-3,TRBV20-1,CSARDLGRGPHSGNTIYF,TGCAGTGCTAGAGATTTGGGAAGGGGTCCGCACTCTGGAAACACCATATATTTT
TRBD2,-,TRBJ2-1,TRBV24-1,CATSDRAGKSYNEQFF,TGTGCCACCAGTGACCGAGCGGGGAAATCCTACAATGAGCAGTTCTTC
-,-,TRBJ2-5,TRBV6-1,CASRPGTGTQETQYF,TGTGCCAGCAGACCCGGGACTGGAACACAAGAGACCCAGTACTTC
-,many,TRBJ2-2,TRBV2,CASSDGGKNTGELFF,TGTGCCAGCAGCGACGGAGGGAAGAACACCGGGGAGCTGTTTTTT
-,many,TRBJ2-1,TRBV5-5,CASSLDRVGNEQFF,TGTGCCAGCAGCTTGGACAGGGTGGGTAATGAGCAGTTCTTC
-,few,TRBJ2-1,TRBV20-1,CSAQGNSRDEQFF,TGCAGTGCCCAAGGAAACTCAAGGGATGAGCAGTTCTTC
-,many,TRBJ2-1,TRBV11-2,CASSFRTEYNEQFF,TGTGCCAGCAGCTTTCGGACGGAATACAATGAGCAGTTCTTC
TRBD2,-,TRBJ2-1,TRBV28,CASRAAGLVSEQFF,TGTGCCAGCAGAGCAGCGGGACTAGTGAGTGAGCAGTTCTTC
-,few,TRBJ1-1,TRBV4-1,CASRKRPDTEAFF,TGCGCCAGCAGAAAACGCCCGGACACTGAAGCTTTCTTT
TRBD2,few,TRBJ2-7,TRBV19,CASSIGGLGGEQYF,TGTGCCAGTAGTATAGGGGGACTAGGGGGCGAGCAGTACTTC
-,many,TRBJ2-3,TRBV2,CASSVRFGRDTDTQYF,TGTGCCAGCAGTGTTAGGTTTGGCAGGGACACAGATACGCAGTATTTT
TRBD2,many,TRBJ2-3,TRBV7-9,CASSAKRESTDTQYF,TGTGCCAGCAGCGCTAAGCGGGAAAGCACAGATACGCAGTATTTT
-,many,TRBJ1-2,TRBV12-3/TRBV12-4,CASSSGRTDNYGYTF,TGTGCCAGCAGCTCTGGCAGGACGGACAACTATGGCTACACCTTC
-,few,TRBJ2-5,TRBV29-1,CSGAAEATQYF,TGCAGCGGGGCCGCCGAAGCGACCCAGTACTTC
-,few,TRBJ1-2,TRBV12-3/TRBV12-4,CASSFAGTDQIAYGYTF,TGTGCCAGCAGTTTCGCAGGGACCGACCAAATTGCCTATGGCTACACCTTC
-,-,TRBJ2-7,TRBV5-4,CASSRDGNPAYEQYF,TGTGCCAGCAGCCGGGACGGGAACCCCGCCTACGAGCAGTACTTC
-,many,TRBJ2-5,TRBV19,CASSERAIPETQYF,TGTGCCAGTAGTGAGCGGGCCATCCCAGAGACCCAGTACTTC
-,many,TRBJ2-1,TRBV3-1,CASSQEAMPGNEQFF,TGTGCCAGCAGCCAAGAGGCTATGCCAGGCAATGAGCAGTTCTTC
TRBD1,few,TRBJ2-2,TRBV13,CASSPDRGGFTGELFF,TGTGCCAGCAGCCCCGACAGGGGGGGGTTCACCGGGGAGCTGTTTTTT
-,many,TRBJ2-2,TRBV5-5,CASSFPGETGELFF,TGTGCCAGCAGCTTCCCAGGCGAAACCGGGGAGCTGTTTTTT
-,-,TRBJ2-2,TRBV20-1,CSAREGYVTGELFF,TGCAGTGCTAGAGAGGGTTACGTGACCGGGGAGCTGTTTTTT
-,few,TRBJ1-2,TRBV20-1,CKARDFAWVCTF,TGCAAAGCCAGGGATTTTGCATGGGTTTGCACCTTC
-,many,TRBJ2-1,TRBV5-1,CASSLGAGSYNEQFF,TGTGCCAGCAGCTTAGGGGCGGGCTCCTACAATGAGCAGTTCTTC
TRBD1,-,TRBJ1-3,TRBV24-1,CATSDPGDRGNTIYF,TGTGCCACCAGTGATCCGGGGGACAGGGGAAACACCATATATTTT
-,many,TRBJ2-3,TRBV6-1,CASREHGSTDTQYF,TGTGCCAGCAGGGAACACGGGAGCACAGATACGCAGTATTTT
TRBD1,few,TRBJ2-7,TRBV10-3,CAISEDRGPGEQYF,TGTGCCATCAGTGAGGACAGGGGGCCGGGCGAGCAGTACTTC
TRBD1,few,TRBJ2-2,TRBV5-1,CAGSSTGDTGELFF,TGCGCCGGCAGCTCGACAGGGGACACCGGGGAGCTGTTTTTT
-,few,TRBJ2-5,TRBV12-3/TRBV12-4,CASSGQEGGGETQYF,TGTGCCAGCAGTGGTCAGGAGGGGGGTGGAGAGACCCAGTACTTC
-,many,TRBJ1-1,TRBV20-1,CSARDASEVPPEAFF,TGCAGTGCTAGAGATGCCTCGGAGGTCCCACCCGAAGCTTTCTTT
-,many,TRBJ2-3,TRBV28,CASSFTTTDTQYF,TGTGCCAGCAGTTTTACTACCACAGATACGCAGTATTTT
TRBD2,many,TRBJ2-2,TRBV19,CASSNTGGRATGELFF,TGTGCCAGCAGCAACACTGGCGGGAGAGCTACCGGGGAGCTGTTTTTT
TRBD2,-,TRBJ2-3,TRBV9,CASGGLAGAADTQYF,TGTGCCAGTGGAGGGCTAGCGGGAGCCGCAGATACGCAGTATTTT
-,many,TRBJ2-4,TRBV12-3/TRBV12-4,CASSFRRLDIQYF,TGTGCCAGCAGTTTTAGGAGACTGGACATTCAGTACTTC
TRBD1,many,TRBJ1-1,TRBV11-2,CASSSTGVSTEAFF,TGTGCCAGCAGCTCGACAGGGGTGAGCACTGAAGCTTTCTTT
TRBD2,many,TRBJ2-1,TRBV29-1,CSVEHGKLAGGEQFF,TGCAGCGTGGAACACGGGAAACTAGCGGGTGGTGAGCAGTTCTTC
-,many,TRBJ1-5,TRBV28,CASSPYGTSKGSAQHF,TGTGCCAGCAGCCCATACGGGACATCTAAAGGATCAGCCCAGCATTTT
TRBD2,few,TRBJ2-3,TRBV6-1,CASSMGLVEGTDTQYF,TGTGCCAGCAGTATGGGACTAGTCGAGGGCACAGATACGCAGTATTTT
TRBD2,few,TRBJ2-7,TRBV20-1,CSAREKRLAARYEQYF,TGCAGTGCTAGAGAGAAGAGACTAGCAGCAAGATACGAGCAGTACTTC
TRBD1,many,TRBJ2-1,TRBV20-1,CSARTGTGANNEQFF,TGCAGTGCTAGAACCGGGACAGGGGCCAACAATGAGCAGTTCTTC
-,-,TRBJ1-5,TRBV12-3/TRBV12-4,CASKGPNRAPQHF,TGTGCCAGCAAAGGCCCCAATCGTGCGCCCCAGCATTTT
TRBD2,-,TRBJ2-3,TRBV14,CASSQGWMAGGATGTQYF,TGTGCCAGCAGCCAAGGATGGATGGCGGGAGGGGCCACAGGTACGCAGTATTTT
-,-,TRBJ1-2,TRBV6-1,CASSEEGATFNYGYTF,TGTGCCAGCAGTGAAGAAGGGGCAACTTTTAACTATGGCTACACCTTC
-,many,TRBJ1-2,TRBV5-1,CASSYSDLGDYGYTF,TGCGCCAGCAGCTACTCGGATCTAGGGGACTATGGCTACACCTTC
-,-,TRBJ1-5,TRBV12-5,CASGPGTDTVQPQHF,TGTGCTAGTGGCCCCGGGACCGATACTGTTCAGCCCCAGCATTTT
TRBD2,-,TRBJ2-1,TRBV18,CASSPPTPGTKNEQFF,TGTGCCAGCTCACCACCAACCCCCGGGACTAAAAATGAGCAGTTCTTC
-,many,TRBJ1-2,TRBV12-3/TRBV12-4,CASSLGRNYGYTF,TGTGCCAGCAGTTTAGGGCGGAACTATGGCTACACCTTC